This T cell receptor (beta chain) is drawn from a study of T cells in Graves' hyperthyroidism and ophthalmopathy. Study in general: Before any treatment, at initial diagnosis, peripheral blood was collected.

General study results and limits: Researchers report that a 13 V-J model separated ophthalmopathy from stable hyperthyroidism.

Trimming took off 2 bases at V and 0 bases at J, with 9 bases between the two ends. Germline lookup yields CDR1 SGHRS and CDR2 YFSETQ. This CDR3 spans 14 amino acids. Amplification of TCR beta CDR3 regions was performed using RNA transcripts as template. First-round RT-PCR of the TCR CDR3 relied on the HTBI primer set. TCRdb ran MiXCR on the multiplex PCR reads and lists one entry per CDR3 protein. The data hold more than 350,000 distinct CDR3 sequences, with approximately 14% observed a single time. This clonotype was counted many times. Its antigen is not identified. The study left out patients who had uncontrolled infection, other autoimmune disease, pregnancy or lactation. The diagnoses drew upon clinical symptoms, serum thyroxine and TRAb, thyroid ultrasound and orbital computed tomography.

The sequence came from a woman aged 60-70 years with Graves' ophthalmopathy. This sequence joins TRBV5-1 and TRBJ2-7; D not certain. Sequencing used blood. CDR3 coding DNA: TGCGCCAGCAGCTTCGGGTCACCCTCCTACGAGCAGTACTTC. It specifies CASSFGSPSYEQYF. Full variable domain (missing parts from reference TRBV5-1 and TRBJ2-7): KAGVTQTPRYLIKTRGQQVTLSCSPISGHRSVSWYQQTPGQGLQFLFEYFSETQRNKGNFPGRFSGRQFSNSRSEMNVSTLELGDSALYLCASSFGSPSYEQYFGPGTRLTVT.